This T cell receptor (beta chain) was sequenced in a study of vaccination and CD4 T cells after COVID-19. As for the study in general: Control cultures received a CEFX pool, an HIV-1 Nef pool, or no peptide.

Looked up from germline, CDR1 is LGHDT and CDR2 is YNNKEL (reference sequence). V dropped 0 bases and J dropped 5 bases, with 14 bases sitting between them. The CDR3 runs to 15 residues. Worth noting for this clonotype: The antigen remains undetermined.

Sequencing of cultured CD4+ T cell DNA used the Oncomine TCR Beta short-read assay. TCRdb independently ran MiXCR on the PCR reads; one entry per CDR3 protein. The data show about 21,000 distinct CDR3 sequences, with around 50% seen just once and around 5% held by the top ten. Treatment of the sample: roughly 10-day PBMC culture with coronavirus spike peptide pools or control peptides (ViraFEST assay). Alongside approximately 11 IU/ml IL-2 and about 9.6 ug/ml peptide pools, PBMCs were cultured at some 2.1 million per well. This clonotype was sampled from a human donor who had recovered from COVID-19. J is TRBJ2-7 and V is TRBV3-1; the D gene is possibly TRBD2 (7 bases). The sample was CD4+ T cells from blood, cultured in vitro. The CDR3 reads CASSQEGGAVDEQYF. Here the CDR3 DNA reads TGTGCCAGCAGCCAAGAAGGGGGGGCAGTCGACGAGCAGTACTTC.